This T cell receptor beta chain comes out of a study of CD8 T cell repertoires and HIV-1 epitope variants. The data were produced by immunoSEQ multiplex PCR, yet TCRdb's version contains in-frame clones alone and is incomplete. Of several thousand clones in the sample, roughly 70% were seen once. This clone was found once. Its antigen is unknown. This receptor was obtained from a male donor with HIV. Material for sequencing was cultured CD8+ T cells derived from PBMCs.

The CDR3 reads CAISESGRENTEAFF. The CDR3 DNA follows: TGTGCCATCAGTGAGTCGGGCAGGGAGAACACTGAAGCTTTCTTT. The chain uses TRBV10-3 and TRBJ1-1; possibly TRBD1 for D (5 bases). The CDR3 has 15 residues. Trimming pared 0 bases from V and 1 base from J, leaving 9 bases between. Germline V gene sequence: CDR1 ENHRY, CDR2 SYGVKD.